These 17 T cell receptor beta chains came from one sample sequenced in a study of T cell clones after liver transplantation. The data were produced by immunoSEQ multiplex PCR, yet TCRdb's version contains in-frame clones alone and is incomplete. Found here are some 80,000 clones, approximately 81% of them singletons; the top ten hold more than 2%. This sample comprised CD4+ T cells from blood, obtained 48 months after liver transplant. Receptors were obtained from a human patient who received a liver transplant. Some T cells may arise from the graft donor.

The chain joins TRBV28 to TRBJ2-1, with 12 bases matching TRBD2. The J segment lost 8 bases and the V segment lost 6 bases, leaving 8 bases of the junction unmatched. CDR3 length: 15 residues. In germline, CDR1 is MDHEN, CDR2 SYDVKM. DNA for the CDR3: TGTGCCAGCAGCTCTACTAGCGGGAGGTTGGATGAGCAGTTCTTC. The encoded protein is CASSSTSGRLDEQFF.

Only a few counts were recorded for this clone. V gene TRBV11-2 combines with J gene TRBJ2-7, with TRBD1 identical over 9 bases. Per germline, CDR1 SGHAT and CDR2 FQNNGV. V gave up 8 bases and J gave up 3 bases; unmatched junction bases: 11. The CDR3 contains 15 residues. The CDR3 sequence is CASGMGTGSFYEQYF. In DNA form, the CDR3 reads TGTGCCAGCGGCATGGGGACAGGGTCCTTCTACGAGCAGTACTTC.

The CDR3 here is CASSSGTRTSTDTQYF. The CDR3 DNA reads TGCGCCAGCAGCTCCGGGACTAGGACGTCCACAGATACGCAGTATTTT. V is TRBV5-1 and J is TRBJ2-3, with 8 bases matching TRBD2. V trimming: 3 bases; J trimming: 2 bases; junction bases outside the gene matches: 8. The CDR3 covers 16 residues. Looked up from germline, CDR1 is SGHRS and CDR2 is YFSETQ.

The V call is TRBV9, the J call TRBJ2-3; D is unresolved. Trimming removed 3 bases from V and 2 bases from J, with 13 bases in between. Germline values: CDR1 SGDLS, CDR2 YYNGEE. The CDR3 spans 15 residues. The CDR3 here is CASSGFRGPTDTQYF. For the CDR3, the DNA is TGTGCCAGCAGCGGTTTTCGCGGTCCCACAGATACGCAGTATTTT.

V is TRBV5-1 and J is TRBJ1-3; TRBD1 might be the D (5 bases). This CDR3 is 15 amino acids long. Trimming shortened V by 0 bases and J by 3 bases, and 10 bases separated the two germline ends. Germline V gives CDR1 SGHRS, CDR2 YFSETQ. Here the CDR3 DNA reads TGCGCCAGCAGCTTGGCCCCAGGGCTTGGAAACACCATATATTTT. It yields the protein CASSLAPGLGNTIYF.

Written as DNA, the CDR3 is TGTGCCACCAGCACCGGGGGGGGCGGGAAGGAGCAGTTCTTC. Encoded protein: CATSTGGGGKEQFF. V is TRBV15 and J is TRBJ2-1; TRBD2 matches 8 bases. The V and J ends lost 4 bases and 10 bases, in that order; junction bases with no gene match: 9. CDR3 length equals 14 residues. Germline lookup yields CDR1 LNHNV and CDR2 YYDKDF (reference sequence).

This clone occurred once. V usage is TRBV11-2 and J usage is TRBJ1-1, with D maybe TRBD1 (6 bases). CDR1 and CDR2 from the germline V gene are SGHAT and FQNNGV. The V end lost 1 base, the J end lost 4 bases, and 10 bases lay between the germline ends. The CDR3 is made up of 14 amino acids. The DNA for the CDR3 is TGTGCCAGCAGCTTAGTACAGGGAGGCACTGAAGCTTTCTTT. Translation: CASSLVQGGTEAFF.

V gene TRBV19 combines with J gene TRBJ1-1; D remains unclear. This CDR3 comprises 14 residues. V shed 7 bases and J shed 3 bases, with 15 bases lying between them. The germline CDR1 and CDR2 sequences are LNHDA and SQIVND (reference sequence). The CDR3 reads CASNFRRSDTEAFF. In DNA, the CDR3 is TGTGCCAGTAATTTCAGGCGGTCGGACACTGAAGCTTTCTTT.

The CDR3, as DNA: TGTGCCAGCAGCTACCGGACAGGGGGGCGGGGCGAGCAGTACTTC. Translation gives CASSYRTGGRGEQYF. The J gene is TRBJ2-7, the V gene TRBV7-2; TRBD1 agrees at 10 bases. Looked up from germline, CDR1 is SGHTA and CDR2 is FQGNSA. Trimming took 4 bases from V and 6 from J; bases not matched to a gene: 9. The CDR3 runs 15 residues. Looking up the rest from reference TRBV7-2 and TRBJ2-7 gives the full variable domain: GAGVSQSPSNKVTEKGKDVELRCDPISGHTALYWYRQSLGQGLEFLIYFQGNSAPDKSGLPSDRFSAERTGGSVSTLTIQRTQQEDSAVYLCASSYRTGGRGEQYFGPGTRLTVT.

This chain uses TRBV4-2 with TRBJ2-1; D uncertain. Deletions cut 1 base from V and 6 bases from J, with 16 bases between. Germline CDR1 is LGHNA and CDR2 is YNFKEQ. CDR3 length equals 16 residues. CDR3 nucleotide sequence: TGTGCCAGCAGCCAAGGTATTCGCGGTCCCTCCAATGAGCAGTTCTTC. This translates into CASSQGIRGPSNEQFF.

The V call is TRBV18, the J call TRBJ2-7; 7 bases fit TRBD1. V trimming: 6 bases; J trimming: 7 bases; junction bases outside the gene matches: 12. In germline, CDR1 is KGHSH, CDR2 LQKENI. CDR3 length: 14 amino acids. The CDR3 reads CASSSATGAGEQYF. In DNA, the CDR3 is TGTGCCAGCTCGTCCGCCACAGGGGCTGGAGAGCAGTACTTC.

V gene TRBV29-1 combines with J gene TRBJ1-4; 7 nucleotides align to TRBD1. The CDR3 is 13 amino acids. After removal of 5 bases from V and 3 bases from J, the junction contained 3 bases not matched to a gene. CDR1 is SQVTM and CDR2 is ANQGSEA in the germline V gene. CDR3 in DNA: TGCAGCGTTTCACAGGGGCCTAATGAAAAACTGTTTTTT. Translating it yields CSVSQGPNEKLFF.

V usage is TRBV9 and J usage is TRBJ2-3, with 7 nucleotides matching TRBD1. CDR1 SGDLS and CDR2 YYNGEE come from the germline V gene. The V segment lost 2 bases and the J segment 1 base; nucleotides outside the gene matches: 10. The CDR3 is 17 amino acids. CDR3 region: CASSVRGGPPGTDTQYF. The CDR3 nucleotides are TGTGCCAGCAGCGTGAGAGGGGGCCCCCCCGGCACAGATACGCAGTATTTT.

V is TRBV4-3 and J is TRBJ1-2; 7 bases agree with TRBD1. The CDR3 loop spans 15 amino acids. Looked up from germline, CDR1 is LGHNA and CDR2 is YSLEER. J lost 7 bases, V lost 4 bases, and 12 bases had no gene match. DNA for the CDR3: TGCGCCAGCAGCCCTGGGACAGCGTCACTCGGTGGCTACACCTTC. The encoded protein is CASSPGTASLGGYTF.

The chain has TRBV4-3 and TRBJ1-4, with D hard to call. This CDR3 is 15 amino acids long. Germline CDR1 and CDR2: LGHNA and YSLEER. V shed 0 bases and J shed 5 bases, with 10 bases lying between them. CDR3 residues: CASSQDRQRNEKLFF. The CDR3 DNA reads as TGCGCCAGCAGCCAAGATAGGCAGCGAAATGAAAAACTGTTTTTT.

The chain couples TRBV11-2 to TRBJ2-7, with 12 nucleotides matching TRBD1. Germline lookup yields CDR1 SGHAT and CDR2 FQNNGV. V lost 3 bases to trimming and J lost 5 bases; unmatched junction nucleotides: 5. The CDR3 totals 15 residues. The CDR3, as DNA: TGTGCCAGCAGCTTCTACGGGACAGGGGGCAACGAGCAGTACTTC. It yields the protein CASSFYGTGGNEQYF.

This chain's CDR3 is CSVVDTAGGTQYF. The CDR3 DNA is TGCAGCGTTGTTGATACGGCCGGGGGGACCCAGTACTTC. The V gene is TRBV29-1, the J gene TRBJ2-5; a possible D gene is TRBD2 (6 bases). Looked up from germline, CDR1 is SQVTM and CDR2 is ANQGSEA. The CDR3 is 13 residues long. Trimming stripped 4 bases from V and 7 bases from J, with 16 bases between.